This T cell receptor beta chain was documented in a study of T-cell memory formation after mild COVID-19. This CDR3 region has 14 residues. Germline lookup yields CDR1 SGHRS and CDR2 YFSETQ. Deletions cut 4 bases from V and 4 bases from J, with 14 bases between. TCRdb redid the calling of the 5' RACE reads with MiXCR, one entry per CDR3 protein. Of about 140,000 distinct CDR3 sequences detected, around 13% appear once; the ten largest clones hold 11% to 15%. This clonotype was picked up a small number of times. Its antigen is currently unknown. Notes on the study in general: From day 15 to 85, contracting clones were balanced between CD4 and CD8, whereas later expanders leaned toward CD4+.

The sequence was collected from an adult woman who had mild COVID-19 (a few samples of this study predate the infection). Cell type and time point are not known. Source material: PBMCs or a T cell subset sorted from them (not recorded which). The gene calls are TRBV5-1 and TRBJ2-5; D may be TRBD1 or TRBD2 (5 bases each). CDR3 nucleotide sequence: TGCGCCAGCAGCCCGCTCGGGACCGTAGAGACCCAGTACTTC. It translates to CASSPLGTVETQYF.